These 4 T cell receptor beta chains came from one sample sequenced in a study of CD8+ T cells in alopecia areata. Indicated treatment: oral pan-JAK inhibitor, 5-10 mg twice daily. The sequencing template was cDNA reverse transcribed from extracted RNA. Assay: immunoSEQ multiplex PCR; the TCRdb copy retains only in-frame clones and omits some. The sample shows 95,000 to 100,000 clones, around 60% of them seen only once. The sequencing here drew on CD8+ T cells sorted from blood, taken at approximately week 61, from a patient treated with tofacitinib. These receptor sequences come from a human donor with alopecia areata.

The rearrangement joins TRBV30 to TRBJ1-1, with 7 bases fitting TRBD1. The CDR3 is 15 amino acids. Germline values: CDR1 GTSNPN, CDR2 SVGIG (reference sequence). V lost 1 base to trimming and J lost 5 bases; unmatched junction nucleotides: 10. The CDR3 loop is CAWSGSRGLWTEAFF. Here the CDR3 DNA reads TGTGCCTGGAGTGGATCCAGGGGGTTATGGACTGAAGCTTTCTTT. Full variable domain (rest looked up from reference TRBV30 and TRBJ1-1): SQTIHQWPATLVQPVGSPLSLECTVEGTSNPNLYWYRQAAGRGLQLLFYSVGIGQISSEVPQNLSASRPQDRQFILSSKKLLLSDSGFYLCAWSGSRGLWTEAFFGQGTRLTVV.

The gene calls are TRBV9 and TRBJ2-2; 7 bases align to TRBD1. The CDR3 is 16 amino acids. In germline, CDR1 is SGDLS, CDR2 YYNGEE. J gave up 0 bases and V 3 bases, and 5 bases lay outside the gene matches. The CDR3 nucleotides are TGTGCCAGCAGCGCATTCGACAGGGCGAACACCGGGGAGCTGTTTTTT. It codes for CASSAFDRANTGELFF.

This clone was seen repeatedly, ten times or more. The rearrangement joins TRBV9 to TRBJ1-3, with D possibly TRBD1 on 5 matching bases. The CDR3 sequence is 16 residues long. The V and J ends lost 4 bases and 5 bases respectively, with 19 bases between them. Germline CDR1 SGDLS, CDR2 YYNGEE. The CDR3 spells CASSPPGGVNRNTIYF. The CDR3 nucleotides read TGTGCCAGCAGCCCTCCGGGGGGGGTAAACAGAAACACCATATATTTT.

The chain has TRBV6-4 and TRBJ2-5, with 8 bases aligning to TRBD1. V shed 4 bases, J shed 3 bases, and the junction held 13 bases outside the gene matches. The CDR3 is 17 amino acids. Germline CDR1 MRHNA, CDR2 SNTAGT. CDR3 nucleotides: TGTGCCAGCAGTGTCTGGAGCGGACAGGGTTGGGAAGAGACCCAGTACTTC. Protein sequence: CASSVWSGQGWEETQYF.